Listed here are 16 T cell receptor beta chains from one sample, sequenced in a study of T cell responses to AZD1222 COVID-19 vaccine. Clones were read by immunoSEQ multiplex PCR, and TCRdb kept only the in-frame ones, dropping some. The repertoire includes around 94,000 clones, 75% to 90% of them detected once, and 4.5% sits in the top ten. Specimen: peripheral blood, collected 28 days after the second AZD1222 dose. These receptors were taken from an adult who received the AZD1222 COVID-19 vaccine.

The chain uses TRBV2 and TRBJ2-1, with TRBD2 as a possible D gene (5 bases). Germline V gene data show CDR1 as SNHLY and CDR2 as FYNNEI. This CDR3 spans 14 amino acids. V dropped 4 bases and J dropped 8 bases, with 15 bases sitting between them. CDR3 sequence: CASSAQTTRDEQFF. CDR3 in DNA: TGTGCCAGCAGTGCACAGACCACTAGGGATGAGCAGTTCTTC.

The rearrangement joins TRBV6-7 to TRBJ1-1; 7 nucleotides line up with TRBD1. TRBV6-7 qualifies as an ORF whose function is uncertain. Trimming cost V 2 bases and J 5 bases; bases outside gene matches: 5. This CDR3 has 14 amino acids. Written as DNA, the CDR3 is TGTGCCAGCAGTTACAGGGGGCAGGGGACTGAAGCTTTCTTT. It codes for CASSYRGQGTEAFF.

This chain uses TRBV29-1 with TRBJ2-1; TRBD1 is a possible D gene (8 bases). V was cut by 7 bases and J by 7 bases, with 20 bases left in between. This CDR3 is 14 amino acids long. Germline CDR1 and CDR2: SQVTM and ANQGSEA. The CDR3 region is CSGTFGQGGNEQFF. Here the CDR3 DNA reads TGCAGCGGTACATTCGGACAGGGAGGGAATGAGCAGTTCTTC.

The chain joins TRBV15 to TRBJ2-7; TRBD2 matches 8 bases. Trimming took 0 bases from V and 1 from J; bases not matched to a gene: 2. The germline V gene encodes CDR1 LNHNV and CDR2 YYDKDF (reference sequence). This CDR3 spans 15 amino acids. In nucleotides, the CDR3 is TGTGCCACCAGCAGAGAGACTAGCGAGTCCTACGAGCAGTACTTC. Protein product: CATSRETSESYEQYF.

The chain combines TRBV5-4 with TRBJ2-7, with 7 bases aligning to TRBD2. CDR3 length equals 17 residues. V shed 0 bases and J 7 bases; nucleotides not matched to a gene: 16. Per germline, CDR1 SGHNT and CDR2 YYREEE (reference sequence). In nucleotides, the CDR3 is TGTGCCAGCAGCTTGGAGCCTAGCGGTCCGCACCTCGGGGAGCAGTACTTC. It is translated as CASSLEPSGPHLGEQYF.

The chain combines TRBV27 with TRBJ1-2; the D gene is possibly TRBD1 (5 bases). Germline assignment: CDR1 MNHEY and CDR2 SMNVEV (reference sequence). Trimming stripped 3 bases from V and 7 bases from J, with 21 bases between. CDR3 size: 16 residues. The CDR3 DNA sequence: TGTGCCAGCAGTTTCGCTCAGGGAGTTTCCCAGGGTGGCTACACCTTC. Amino acids: CASSFAQGVSQGGYTF.

The gene calls are TRBV5-6 and TRBJ1-5, with 8 positions matching TRBD1. CDR3 length: 14 residues. J lost 6 bases, V lost 2 bases, and 4 bases had no gene match. Germline CDR1 is SGHDT and CDR2 is YYEEEE. The CDR3: CASSFSGGGQPQHF. The CDR3 region has the DNA TGTGCCAGCAGCTTCTCAGGGGGCGGTCAGCCCCAGCATTTT.

V is TRBV9 and J is TRBJ2-3, with TRBD1 matching over 8 bases. V lost 4 bases to trimming and J lost 3 bases; unmatched junction nucleotides: 10. Per germline, CDR1 SGDLS and CDR2 YYNGEE. The CDR3 has 16 amino acids. The CDR3 DNA follows: TGTGCCAGCAGCCGTGAGACAGGGGCCTTGACAGATACGCAGTATTTT. Amino acid sequence: CASSRETGALTDTQYF.

A single count supports this clone. The chain links TRBV18 to TRBJ1-2; TRBD1 matches 9 bases. Losses at the gene ends were 3 bases for V and 8 bases for J; bases not matched to a gene: 7. Germline CDR1 KGHSH, CDR2 LQKENI. This CDR3 spans 14 amino acids. The DNA for the CDR3 is TGTGCCAGCTCACCTGCTGAACAGGGGGCAGGCTACACCTTC. It translates to CASSPAEQGAGYTF.

The rearrangement uses TRBV5-1 and TRBJ2-7; 10 bases align to TRBD2. CDR1 and CDR2 from the germline V gene are SGHRS and YFSETQ. The CDR3 is 18 amino acids. J was trimmed by 2 bases and V by 4 bases; bases with no gene match: 15. CDR3 nucleotide sequence: TGCGCCAGCAGCCGTCTGGCTAGCGGGAGACAACTCACCTACGAGCAGTACTTC. Translation: CASSRLASGRQLTYEQYF.

The gene calls are TRBV3-1 (or the pseudogene TRBV3-2) and TRBJ2-3, with D perhaps matching TRBD2 (6 bases). The CDR3 has 19 residues. V lost 4 bases to trimming and J lost 7 bases, with 30 bases between them. Germline CDR1 LGHDT, CDR2 YNNKEL (reference sequence). CDR3 DNA sequence: TGTGCCAGCAGCCCGGGACTTGCACTTTCCGTCCCCTCGTCCCATACGCAGTATTTT. It specifies CASSPGLALSVPSSHTQYF.

This sequence joins TRBV7-2 and TRBJ2-1; TRBD2 matches at 13 bases. Germline trimming cut 6 bases from V and 4 bases from J; bases unmatched to any gene: 3. Germline V gene lookup returns CDR1 SGHTA and CDR2 FQGNSA. The CDR3 is made up of 15 amino acids. CDR3 sequence reads: CASRLAGGRYNEQFF. The DNA of the CDR3 is TGTGCCAGCAGACTAGCGGGAGGGCGTTACAATGAGCAGTTCTTC.

J is TRBJ2-3 and V is TRBV12-3 or TRBV12-4, with 8 bases identical to TRBD1. V lost 6 bases, J lost 5 bases, and 4 bases stayed unmatched. The CDR3 sequence is 13 residues long. This chain's CDR3 is CASSVTGGDTQYF. CDR3 bases: TGTGCCAGCAGCGTTACAGGGGGAGATACGCAGTATTTT.

The chain combines TRBV28 with TRBJ1-1; TRBD1 aligns across 7 bases. The CDR3 spans 15 residues. V shed 5 bases and J 4 bases; nucleotides not matched to a gene: 10. CDR1 and CDR2 from the germline V gene are MDHEN and SYDVKM. CDR3 residues: CASSTDRELTTEAFF. In DNA form, the CDR3 reads TGTGCCAGCAGTACCGACAGGGAGTTGACCACTGAAGCTTTCTTT. The full variable domain, rest sourced from reference TRBV28 and TRBJ1-1, is DVKVTQSSRYLVKRTGEKVFLECVQDMDHENMFWYRQDPGLGLRLIYFSYDVKMKEKGDIPEGYSVSREKKERFSLILESASTNQTSMYLCASSTDRELTTEAFFGQGTRLTVV.

V and J are TRBV5-1 and TRBJ2-1, with 7 bases that match TRBD1. CDR1 is SGHRS and CDR2 is YFSETQ in the germline V gene. This CDR3 is built from 16 residues. The J segment lost 8 bases and the V segment lost 3 bases, leaving 14 bases of the junction unmatched. CDR3 DNA: TGCGCCAGCAGCTCGTTACAGGGGTGGATGCACGATGAGCAGTTCTTC. This encodes CASSSLQGWMHDEQFF.

Here the CDR3 reads CASSKDRVQPQHF. The CDR3 DNA sequence: TGTGCCAGCTCAAAGGACAGGGTTCAGCCCCAGCATTTT. This chain links TRBV18 with TRBJ1-5; 8 bases are shared with TRBD1. After removal of 5 bases from V and 6 bases from J, the junction contained 3 bases not matched to a gene. The CDR3 runs to 13 residues. Germline V gene sequence: CDR1 KGHSH, CDR2 LQKENI.